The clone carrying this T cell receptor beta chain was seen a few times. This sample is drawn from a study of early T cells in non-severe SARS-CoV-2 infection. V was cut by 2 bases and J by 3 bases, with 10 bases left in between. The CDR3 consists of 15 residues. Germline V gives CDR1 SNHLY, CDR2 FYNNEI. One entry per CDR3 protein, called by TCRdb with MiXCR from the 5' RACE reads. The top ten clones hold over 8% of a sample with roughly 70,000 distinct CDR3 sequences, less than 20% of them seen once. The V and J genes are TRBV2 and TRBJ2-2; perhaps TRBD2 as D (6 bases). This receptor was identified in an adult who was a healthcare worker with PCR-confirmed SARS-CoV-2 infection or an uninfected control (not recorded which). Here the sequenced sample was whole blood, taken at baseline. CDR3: CASSELGGHTGELFF. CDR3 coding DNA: TGTGCCAGCAGTGAACTGGGAGGACACACCGGGGAGCTGTTTTTT.